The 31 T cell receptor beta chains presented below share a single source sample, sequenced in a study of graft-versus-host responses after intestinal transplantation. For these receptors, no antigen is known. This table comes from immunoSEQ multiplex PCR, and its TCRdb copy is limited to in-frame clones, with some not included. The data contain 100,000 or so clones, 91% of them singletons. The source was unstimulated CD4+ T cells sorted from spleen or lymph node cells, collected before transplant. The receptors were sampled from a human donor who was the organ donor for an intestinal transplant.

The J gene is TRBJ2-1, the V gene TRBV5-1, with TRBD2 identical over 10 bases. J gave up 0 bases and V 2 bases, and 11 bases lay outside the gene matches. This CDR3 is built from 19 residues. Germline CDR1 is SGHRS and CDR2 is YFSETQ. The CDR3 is CASSLGQLAGASSYNEQFF. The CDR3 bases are TGCGCCAGCAGCTTAGGACAGCTAGCGGGGGCCAGCTCCTACAATGAGCAGTTCTTC.

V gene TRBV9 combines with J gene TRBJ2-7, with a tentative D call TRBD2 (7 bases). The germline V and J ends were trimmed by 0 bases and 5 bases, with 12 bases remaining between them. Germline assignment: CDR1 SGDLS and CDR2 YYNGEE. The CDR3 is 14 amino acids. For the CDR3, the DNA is TGTGCCAGCAGCGTAGCGGGGGGCACCAACGAGCAGTACTTC. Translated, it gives CASSVAGGTNEQYF.

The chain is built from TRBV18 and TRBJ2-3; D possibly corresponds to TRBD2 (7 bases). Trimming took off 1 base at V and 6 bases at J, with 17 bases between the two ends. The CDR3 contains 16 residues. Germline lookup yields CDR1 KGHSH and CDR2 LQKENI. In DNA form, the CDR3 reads TGTGCCAGCTCACCACAGGGAGGGGGACCTGTTGATACGCAGTATTTT. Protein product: CASSPQGGGPVDTQYF.

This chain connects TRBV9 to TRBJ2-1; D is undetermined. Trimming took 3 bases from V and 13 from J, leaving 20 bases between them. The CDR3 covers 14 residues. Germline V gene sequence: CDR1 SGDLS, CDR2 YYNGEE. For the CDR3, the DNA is TGTGCCAGCAGCGCGCTAGTAACCACTCTTGGACAGTTCTTC. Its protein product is CASSALVTTLGQFF.

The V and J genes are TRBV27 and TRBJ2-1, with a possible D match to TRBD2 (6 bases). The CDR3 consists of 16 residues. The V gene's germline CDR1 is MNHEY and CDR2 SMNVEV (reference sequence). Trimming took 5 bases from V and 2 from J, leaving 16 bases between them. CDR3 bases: TGTGCCAGCAGTGCGCGGGAAACCAACCCCTACAATGAGCAGTTCTTC. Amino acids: CASSARETNPYNEQFF.

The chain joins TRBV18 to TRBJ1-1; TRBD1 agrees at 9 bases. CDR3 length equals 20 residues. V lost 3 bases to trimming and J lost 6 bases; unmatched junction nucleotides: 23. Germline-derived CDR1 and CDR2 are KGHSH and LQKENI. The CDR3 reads CASSPPETRTGVPRGAEAFF. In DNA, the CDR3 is TGTGCCAGCTCACCTCCGGAGACGAGGACAGGGGTTCCCCGCGGTGCTGAAGCTTTCTTT.

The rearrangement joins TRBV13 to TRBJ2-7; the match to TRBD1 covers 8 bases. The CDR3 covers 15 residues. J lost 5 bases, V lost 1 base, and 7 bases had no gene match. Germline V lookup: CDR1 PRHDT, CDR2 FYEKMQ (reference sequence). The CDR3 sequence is CASSLAGDRLDEQYF. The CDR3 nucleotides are TGTGCCAGCAGCTTAGCAGGGGACAGGTTGGACGAGCAGTACTTC.

CDR3 in amino acids: CASSLSAGELFF. The CDR3 DNA reads TGTGCCAGCAGCTTGTCAGCCGGGGAGCTGTTTTTT. The rearrangement links TRBV5-4 to TRBJ2-2; D remains ambiguous. Germline V CDR1 and CDR2: SGHNT, YYREEE (reference sequence). The CDR3 is 12 residues long. V was clipped by 1 base and J by 6 bases, with 4 bases between them.

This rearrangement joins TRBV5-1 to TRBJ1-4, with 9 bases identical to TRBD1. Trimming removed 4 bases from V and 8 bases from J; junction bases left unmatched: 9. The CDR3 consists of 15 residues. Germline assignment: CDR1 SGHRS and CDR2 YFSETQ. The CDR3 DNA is TGCGCCAGCAGCACCGGGACAGGGAAAGGGGAAAAACTGTTTTTT. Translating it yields CASSTGTGKGEKLFF. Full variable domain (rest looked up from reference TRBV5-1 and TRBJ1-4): KAGVTQTPRYLIKTRGQQVTLSCSPISGHRSVSWYQQTPGQGLQFLFEYFSETQRNKGNFPGRFSGRQFSNSRSEMNVSTLELGDSALYLCASSTGTGKGEKLFFGSGTQLSVL.

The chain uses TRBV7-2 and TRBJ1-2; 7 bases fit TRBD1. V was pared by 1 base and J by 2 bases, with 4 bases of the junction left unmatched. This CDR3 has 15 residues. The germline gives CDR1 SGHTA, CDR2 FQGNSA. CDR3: CASSLGYRGNYGYTF. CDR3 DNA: TGTGCCAGCAGCTTAGGTTACAGGGGAAACTATGGCTACACCTTC. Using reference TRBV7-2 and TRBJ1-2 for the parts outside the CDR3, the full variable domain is GAGVSQSPSNKVTEKGKDVELRCDPISGHTALYWYRQSLGQGLEFLIYFQGNSAPDKSGLPSDRFSAERTGGSVSTLTIQRTQQEDSAVYLCASSLGYRGNYGYTFGSGTRLTVV.

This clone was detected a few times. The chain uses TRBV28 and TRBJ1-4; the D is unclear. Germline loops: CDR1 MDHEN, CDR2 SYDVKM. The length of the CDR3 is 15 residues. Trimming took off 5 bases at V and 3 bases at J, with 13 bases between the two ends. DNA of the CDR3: TGTGCCAGCAGTCCGTCGGGGTGGTCTAATGAAAAACTGTTTTTT. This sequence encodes CASSPSGWSNEKLFF.

For the CDR3, the DNA is TGTGCCAGCTCACCACGTGTAAACAGGGGAGGCTATGGCTACACCTTC. Residues: CASSPRVNRGGYGYTF. V usage is TRBV18 and J usage is TRBJ1-2; 7 bases line up with TRBD1. CDR1 and CDR2 from the germline V gene are KGHSH and LQKENI. The junction had 9 bases not matched to a gene; V was cut back by 1 base and J by 4 bases. The CDR3 totals 16 residues. The whole variable domain, remainder taken from reference TRBV18 and TRBJ1-2, is NAGVMQNPRHLVRRRGQEARLRCSPMKGHSHVYWYRQLPEEGLKFMVYLQKENIIDESGMPKERFSAEFPKEGPSILRIQQVVRGDSAAYFCASSPRVNRGGYGYTFGSGTRLTVV.

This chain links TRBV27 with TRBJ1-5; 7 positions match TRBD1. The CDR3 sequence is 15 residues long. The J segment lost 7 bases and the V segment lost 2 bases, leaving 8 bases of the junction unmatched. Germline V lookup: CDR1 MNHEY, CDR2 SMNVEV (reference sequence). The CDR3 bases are TGTGCCAGCAGTTTAATCGGGACAGTCCGCCAGCCCCAGCATTTT. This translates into CASSLIGTVRQPQHF.

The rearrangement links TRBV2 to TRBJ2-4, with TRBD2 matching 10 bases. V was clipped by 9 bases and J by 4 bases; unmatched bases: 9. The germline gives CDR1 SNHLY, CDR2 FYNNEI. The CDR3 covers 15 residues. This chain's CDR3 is CARTEAGGRKNIQYF. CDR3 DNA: TGTGCCAGGACAGAAGCGGGGGGGAGAAAAAACATTCAGTACTTC.

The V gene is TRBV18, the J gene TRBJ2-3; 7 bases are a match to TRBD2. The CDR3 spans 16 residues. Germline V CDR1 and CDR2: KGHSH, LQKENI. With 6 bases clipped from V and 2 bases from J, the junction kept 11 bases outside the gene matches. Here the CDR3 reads CASSQNRAGTTDTQYF. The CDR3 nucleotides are TGTGCCAGCTCTCAAAATCGAGCGGGGACCACAGATACGCAGTATTTT.

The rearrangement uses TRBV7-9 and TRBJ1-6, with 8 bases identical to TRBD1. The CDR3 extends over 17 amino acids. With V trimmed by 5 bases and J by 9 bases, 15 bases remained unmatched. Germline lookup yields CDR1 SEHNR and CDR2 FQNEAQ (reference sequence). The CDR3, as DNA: TGTGCCAGCAGCCGAATCCCTGCGACAGGGGCCGGTTCACCCCTCCACTTT. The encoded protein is CASSRIPATGAGSPLHF.

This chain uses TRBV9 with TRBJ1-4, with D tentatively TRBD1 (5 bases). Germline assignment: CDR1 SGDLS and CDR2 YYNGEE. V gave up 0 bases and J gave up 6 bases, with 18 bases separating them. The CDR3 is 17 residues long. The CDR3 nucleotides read TGTGCCAGCAGCGTAGGCCTCCGGCAGGGAATGTATGAAAAACTGTTTTTT. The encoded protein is CASSVGLRQGMYEKLFF. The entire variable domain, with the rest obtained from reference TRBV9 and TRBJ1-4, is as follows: DSGVTQTPKHLITATGQRVTLRCSPRSGDLSVYWYQQSLDQGLQFLIQYYNGEERAKGNILERFSAQQFPDLHSELNLSSLELGDSALYFCASSVGLRQGMYEKLFFGSGTQLSVL.

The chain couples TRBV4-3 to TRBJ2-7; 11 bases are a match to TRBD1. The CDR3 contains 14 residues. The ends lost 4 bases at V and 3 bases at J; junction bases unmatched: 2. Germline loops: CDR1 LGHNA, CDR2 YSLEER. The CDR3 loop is CASSPGTGGYEQYF. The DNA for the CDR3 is TGCGCCAGCAGCCCCGGGACAGGGGGCTACGAGCAGTACTTC.

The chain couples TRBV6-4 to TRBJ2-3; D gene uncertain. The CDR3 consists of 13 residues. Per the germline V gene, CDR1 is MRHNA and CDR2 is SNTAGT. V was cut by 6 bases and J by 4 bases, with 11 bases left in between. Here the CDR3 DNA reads TGTGCCAGCAGCCCGTCTTATGCAGATACGCAGTATTTT. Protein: CASSPSYADTQYF.

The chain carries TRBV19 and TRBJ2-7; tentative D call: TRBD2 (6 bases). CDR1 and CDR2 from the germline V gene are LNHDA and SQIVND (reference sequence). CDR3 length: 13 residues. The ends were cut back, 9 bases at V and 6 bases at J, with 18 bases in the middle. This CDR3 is CASRGAGSAEQYF. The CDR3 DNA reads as TGTGCCAGCCGGGGAGCGGGCAGTGCCGAGCAGTACTTC. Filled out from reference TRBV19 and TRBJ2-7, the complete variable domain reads DGGITQSPKYLFRKEGQNVTLSCEQNLNHDAMYWYRQDPGQGLRLIYYSQIVNDFQKGDIAEGYSVSREKKESFPLTVTSAQKNPTAFYLCASRGAGSAEQYFGPGTRLTVT.

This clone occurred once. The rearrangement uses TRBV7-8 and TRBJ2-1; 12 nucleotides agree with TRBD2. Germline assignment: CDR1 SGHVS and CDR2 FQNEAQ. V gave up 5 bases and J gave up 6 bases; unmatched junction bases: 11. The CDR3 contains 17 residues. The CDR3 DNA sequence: TGTGCCAGCAGCCGGTTCGGGCTAGCGGGGGGGCGCAATGAGCAGTTCTTC. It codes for CASSRFGLAGGRNEQFF. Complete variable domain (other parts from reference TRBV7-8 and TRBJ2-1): GAGVSQSPRYKVAKRGQDVALRCDPISGHVSLFWYQQALGQGPEFLTYFQNEAQLDKSGLPSDRFFAERPEGSVSTLKIQRTQQEDSAVYLCASSRFGLAGGRNEQFFGPGTRLTVL.

The CDR3 sequence is CASRRTSDTGELFF. Written as DNA, the CDR3 is TGTGCCAGCAGGAGGACTAGCGATACCGGGGAGCTGTTTTTT. The chain couples TRBV7-2 to TRBJ2-2; 9 bases fit TRBD2. The CDR3 runs to 14 residues. Trimming took 6 bases from V and 5 from J; bases not matched to a gene: 4. In germline, CDR1 is SGHTA, CDR2 FQGNSA.

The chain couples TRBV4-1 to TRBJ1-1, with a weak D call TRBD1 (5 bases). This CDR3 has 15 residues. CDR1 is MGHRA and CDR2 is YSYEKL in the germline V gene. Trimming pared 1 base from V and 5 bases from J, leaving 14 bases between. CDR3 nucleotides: TGCGCCAGCAGCCAAGCTAGGCAGGGTAGAACTGAAGCTTTCTTT. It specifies CASSQARQGRTEAFF.

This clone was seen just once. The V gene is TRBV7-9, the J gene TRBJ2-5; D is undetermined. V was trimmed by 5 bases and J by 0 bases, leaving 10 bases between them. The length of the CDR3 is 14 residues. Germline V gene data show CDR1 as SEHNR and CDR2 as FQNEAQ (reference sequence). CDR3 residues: CASSLISYQETQYF. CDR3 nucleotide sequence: TGTGCCAGCAGCCTAATATCGTACCAAGAGACCCAGTACTTC.

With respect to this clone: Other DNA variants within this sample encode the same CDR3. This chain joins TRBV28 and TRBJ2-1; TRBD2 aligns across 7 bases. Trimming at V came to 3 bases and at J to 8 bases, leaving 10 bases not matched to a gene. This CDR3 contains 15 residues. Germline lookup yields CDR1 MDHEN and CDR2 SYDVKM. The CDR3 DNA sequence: TGTGCCAGCAGTTTGGGAGGGCCTCTGTCCCATGAGCAGTTCTTC. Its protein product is CASSLGGPLSHEQFF.

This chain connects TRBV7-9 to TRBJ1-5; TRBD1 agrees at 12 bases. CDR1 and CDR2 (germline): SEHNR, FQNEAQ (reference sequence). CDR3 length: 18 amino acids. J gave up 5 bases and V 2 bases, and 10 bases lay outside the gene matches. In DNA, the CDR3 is TGTGCCAGCAGCTTATCCGGGACAGGGGGCGCGAGGGATCAGCCCCAGCATTTT. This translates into CASSLSGTGGARDQPQHF.

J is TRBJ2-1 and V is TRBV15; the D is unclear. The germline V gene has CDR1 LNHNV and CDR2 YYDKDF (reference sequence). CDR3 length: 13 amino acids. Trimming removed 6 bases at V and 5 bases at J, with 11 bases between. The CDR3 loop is CATRDFIHNEQFF. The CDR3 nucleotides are TGTGCCACCAGAGACTTTATCCACAATGAGCAGTTCTTC.

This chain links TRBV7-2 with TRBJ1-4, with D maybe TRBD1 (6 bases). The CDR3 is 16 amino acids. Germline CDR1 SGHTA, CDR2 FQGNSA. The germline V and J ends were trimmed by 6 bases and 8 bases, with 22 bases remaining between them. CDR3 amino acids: CASSKTTGRLGEKLFF. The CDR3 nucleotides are TGTGCCAGCAGTAAGACGACAGGCCGGTTGGGGGAAAAACTGTTTTTT.

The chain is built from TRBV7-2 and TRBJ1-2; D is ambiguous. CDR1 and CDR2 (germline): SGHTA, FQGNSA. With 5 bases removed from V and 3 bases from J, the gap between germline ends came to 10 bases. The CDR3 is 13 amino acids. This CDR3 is CASSLQSYYGYTF. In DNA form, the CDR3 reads TGTGCCAGCAGCCTACAGTCCTACTATGGCTACACCTTC. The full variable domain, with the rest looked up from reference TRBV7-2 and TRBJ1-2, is GAGVSQSPSNKVTEKGKDVELRCDPISGHTALYWYRQSLGQGLEFLIYFQGNSAPDKSGLPSDRFSAERTGGSVSTLTIQRTQQEDSAVYLCASSLQSYYGYTFGSGTRLTVV.

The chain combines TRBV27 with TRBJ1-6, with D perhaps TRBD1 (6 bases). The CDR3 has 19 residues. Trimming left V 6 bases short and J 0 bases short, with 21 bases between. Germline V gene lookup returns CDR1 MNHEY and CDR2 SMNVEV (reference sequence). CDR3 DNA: TGTGCCAGCAGCTATATCGTTGAGGGGGGGAGCTCCTATAATTCACCCCTCCACTTT. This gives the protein CASSYIVEGGSSYNSPLHF.

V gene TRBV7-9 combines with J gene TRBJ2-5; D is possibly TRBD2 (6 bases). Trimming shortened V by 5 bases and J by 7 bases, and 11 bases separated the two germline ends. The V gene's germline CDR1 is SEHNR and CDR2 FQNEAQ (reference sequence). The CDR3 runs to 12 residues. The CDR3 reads CASSPGGGTQYF. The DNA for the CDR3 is TGTGCCAGCAGCCCCGGGGGAGGGACCCAGTACTTC. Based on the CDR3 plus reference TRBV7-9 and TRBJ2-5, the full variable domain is DTGVSQNPRHKITKRGQNVTFRCDPISEHNRLYWYRQTLGQGPEFLTYFQNEAQLEKSRLLSDRFSAERPKGSFSTLEIQRTEQGDSAMYLCASSPGGGTQYFGPGTRLLVL.